This T cell receptor (beta chain) was retrieved from a study of blood T cell repertoires in COVID-19. About the study: Acute and convalescent COVID-19 specimens originated in the United States, Italy and Spain. PBMCs, B-cell-depleted T cells, or T cells were the source of the cDNA or gDNA that made up the material.

Source study methods: It was from reference gene primer amplification that nucleated cell counts were estimated. The table came from immunoSEQ multiplex PCR; TCRdb's copy has only in-frame clones and leaves some out. That table supplies the V and J calls and clone size; D and trimming were determined from the DNA. This sample carries fewer than 15,000 clones, approximately 80% of them seen once, and the ten largest clones take just under 45%. Germline V CDR1 and CDR2: LGHNA, YNFKEQ. This CDR3 comprises 16 residues. Trimming cost V 5 bases and J 10 bases; bases outside gene matches: 14. This clonotype originated in a man older than 75 with acute or convalescent COVID-19. The J gene is TRBJ1-6, the V gene TRBV4-2, with 7 bases that match TRBD1. The sequencing input was peripheral blood. CDR3 loop: CASSEYTAGGNSPLHF. The CDR3 coding sequence is TGTGCCAGCAGCGAGTATACGGCAGGGGGAAACTCACCCCTCCACTTT.